What follows are 3 T cell receptor beta chains derived from one specimen sequenced in a study of OX40 agonist ivuxolimab in advanced cancers. Here immunoSEQ multiplex PCR was the method, and the copy in TCRdb shows in-frame clones only, minus some. There are more than 85,000 clones in the sample; over 85% occur only once, and less than 0.3% lies in the top ten. Material: CD4+ or CD8+ T cells sorted from blood, obtained in a trial of the OX40 agonist ivuxolimab. Source of these receptors: an adult with an advanced solid tumor such as melanoma, head and neck, liver or kidney cancer.

The count of this clone is one. Sequence at one end of the junction differs from germline and may be a read error. CDR3 coding DNA: TGTGCTAGCAGCTTAATGGGACCATCCAACAATGAGCAGTTCTTC. Amino acids: CASSLMGPSNNEQFF. This sequence joins TRBV7-7 and TRBJ2-1, with D perhaps matching TRBD1 or TRBD2 (5 bases each). Per the germline V gene, CDR1 is SSHAT and CDR2 is FNYEAQ (reference sequence). This CDR3 comprises 15 residues.

The V and J genes are TRBV25-1 and TRBJ2-1; possible D gene TRBD2, 6 bases. Trimming took off 4 bases at V and 10 bases at J, with 14 bases between the two ends. In germline, CDR1 is MGHDK, CDR2 SYGVNS. CDR3 length equals 13 residues. CDR3 bases: TGTGCCAGCAGTGTTCCGGCGGGGCGGGAGCAGTTCTTC. The encoded protein is CASSVPAGREQFF.

The V and J genes are TRBV6-5 and TRBJ2-1; D remains ambiguous. Trimming took 2 bases from V and 6 from J, leaving 8 bases between them. Germline CDR1 is MNHEY and CDR2 is SVGAGI. The CDR3 has 13 residues. The CDR3 DNA sequence: TGTGCCAGCAGTTACCAGAATAGCAATGAGCAGTTCTTC. Its protein product is CASSYQNSNEQFF.